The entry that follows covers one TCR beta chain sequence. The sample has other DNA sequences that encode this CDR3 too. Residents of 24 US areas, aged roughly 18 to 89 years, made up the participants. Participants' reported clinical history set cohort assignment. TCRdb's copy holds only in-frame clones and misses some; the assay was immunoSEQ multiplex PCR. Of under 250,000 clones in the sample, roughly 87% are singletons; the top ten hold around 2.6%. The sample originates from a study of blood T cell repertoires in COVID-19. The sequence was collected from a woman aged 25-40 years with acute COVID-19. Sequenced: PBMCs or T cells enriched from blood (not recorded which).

The CDR3 DNA follows: TGCGCCAGCAGCCAAGGACAGACCTATAATTCACCCCTCCACTTT. It specifies CASSQGQTYNSPLHF. The V and J genes are TRBV4-3 and TRBJ1-6, with D possibly being TRBD1 (5 bases). This CDR3 has 15 residues. From germline, CDR1 is LGHNA and CDR2 YSLEER. V was pared by 1 base and J by 2 bases, with 6 bases between.